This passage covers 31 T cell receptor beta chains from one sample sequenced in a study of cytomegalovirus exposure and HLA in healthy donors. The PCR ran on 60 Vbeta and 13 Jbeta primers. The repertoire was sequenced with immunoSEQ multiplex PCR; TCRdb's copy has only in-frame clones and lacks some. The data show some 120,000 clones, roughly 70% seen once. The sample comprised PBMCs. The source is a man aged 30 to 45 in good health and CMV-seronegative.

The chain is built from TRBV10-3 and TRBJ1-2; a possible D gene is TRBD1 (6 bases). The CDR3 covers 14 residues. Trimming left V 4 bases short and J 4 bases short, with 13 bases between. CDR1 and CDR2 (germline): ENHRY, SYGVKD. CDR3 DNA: TGTGCCATCAGTGTACAGGGACAAGTCTATGGCTACACCTTC. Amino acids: CAISVQGQVYGYTF.

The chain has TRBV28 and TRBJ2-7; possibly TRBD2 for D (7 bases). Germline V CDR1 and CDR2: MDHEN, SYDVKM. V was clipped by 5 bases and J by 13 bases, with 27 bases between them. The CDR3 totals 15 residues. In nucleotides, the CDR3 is TGTGCCAGCAGTCCCCCCCACCTGGGGGGGCGGTTAAGCTACTTC. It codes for CASSPPHLGGRLSYF.

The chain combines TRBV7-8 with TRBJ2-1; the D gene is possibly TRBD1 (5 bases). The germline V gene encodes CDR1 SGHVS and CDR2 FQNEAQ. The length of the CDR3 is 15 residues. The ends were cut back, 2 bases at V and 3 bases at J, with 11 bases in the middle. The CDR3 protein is CASSLQGLSYNEQFF. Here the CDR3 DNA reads TGTGCCAGCAGCTTACAGGGTCTCAGCTACAATGAGCAGTTCTTC.

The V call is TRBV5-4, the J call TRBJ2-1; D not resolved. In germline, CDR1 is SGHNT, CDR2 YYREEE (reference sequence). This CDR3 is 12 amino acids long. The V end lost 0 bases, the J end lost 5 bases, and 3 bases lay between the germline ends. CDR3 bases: TGTGCCAGCAGCTTGGACAACAATGAGCAGTTCTTC. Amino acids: CASSLDNNEQFF.

CDR3 coding DNA: TGCGCCAGCAGCTACCAGGGGGACACATATGAAGCTTTCTTT. Encoded protein: CASSYQGDTYEAFF. This chain uses TRBV5-1 with TRBJ1-1, with 7 bases fitting TRBD1. The trim removed 3 bases at V and 7 bases at J, leaving 9 bases unmatched. The V gene's germline CDR1 is SGHRS and CDR2 YFSETQ. The CDR3 is made up of 14 amino acids.

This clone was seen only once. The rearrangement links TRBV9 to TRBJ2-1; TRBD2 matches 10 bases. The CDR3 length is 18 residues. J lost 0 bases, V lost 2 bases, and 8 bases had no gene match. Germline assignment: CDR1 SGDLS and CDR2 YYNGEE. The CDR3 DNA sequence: TGTGCCAGCAGCGTCTCTAGCGGGAGCGATAGCTCCTACAATGAGCAGTTCTTC. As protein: CASSVSSGSDSSYNEQFF. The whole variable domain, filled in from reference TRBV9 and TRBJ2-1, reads DSGVTQTPKHLITATGQRVTLRCSPRSGDLSVYWYQQSLDQGLQFLIQYYNGEERAKGNILERFSAQQFPDLHSELNLSSLELGDSALYFCASSVSSGSDSSYNEQFFGPGTRLTVL.

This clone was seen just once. This CDR3 is CASSVGRVGLYEQYF. The CDR3 region has the DNA TGTGCCAGCAGCGTTGGTCGGGTTGGACTCTACGAGCAGTACTTC. The rearrangement uses TRBV7-2 and TRBJ2-7; a weak D match, TRBD2 (5 bases). Germline-derived CDR1 and CDR2 are SGHTA and FQGNSA. The CDR3 contains 15 residues. V lost 5 bases, J lost 3 bases, and 17 bases lay in between. The full variable domain, completed using reference TRBV7-2 and TRBJ2-7, is GAGVSQSPSNKVTEKGKDVELRCDPISGHTALYWYRQSLGQGLEFLIYFQGNSAPDKSGLPSDRFSAERTGGSVSTLTIQRTQQEDSAVYLCASSVGRVGLYEQYFGPGTRLTVT.

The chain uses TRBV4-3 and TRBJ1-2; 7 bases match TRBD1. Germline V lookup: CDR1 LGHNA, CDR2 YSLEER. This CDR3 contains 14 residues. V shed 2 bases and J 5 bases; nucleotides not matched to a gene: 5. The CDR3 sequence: CASSQSGQKYGYTF. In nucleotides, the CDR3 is TGCGCCAGCAGCCAATCGGGACAGAAATATGGCTACACCTTC.

In nucleotides, the CDR3 is TGTGCCAGCAGCTTCAACGGAGATACGCAGTATTTT. It codes for CASSFNGDTQYF. This rearrangement joins TRBV7-9 to TRBJ2-3; no clear D gene. In germline, CDR1 is SEHNR, CDR2 FQNEAQ (reference sequence). The CDR3 runs to 12 residues. V shed 3 bases and J shed 5 bases, with 6 bases lying between them.

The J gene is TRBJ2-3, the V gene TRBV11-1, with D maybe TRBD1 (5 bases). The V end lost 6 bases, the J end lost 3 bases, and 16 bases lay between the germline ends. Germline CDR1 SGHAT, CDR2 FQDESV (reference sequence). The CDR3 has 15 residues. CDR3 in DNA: TGTGCCAGCAGATATGCTGGCCGGACAACAGATACGCAGTATTTT. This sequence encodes CASRYAGRTTDTQYF. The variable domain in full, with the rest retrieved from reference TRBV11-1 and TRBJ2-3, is EAEVAQSPRYKITEKSQAVAFWCDPISGHATLYWYRQILGQGPELLVQFQDESVVDDSQLPKDRFSAERLKGVDSTLKIQPAELGDSAMYLCASRYAGRTTDTQYFGPGTRLTVL.

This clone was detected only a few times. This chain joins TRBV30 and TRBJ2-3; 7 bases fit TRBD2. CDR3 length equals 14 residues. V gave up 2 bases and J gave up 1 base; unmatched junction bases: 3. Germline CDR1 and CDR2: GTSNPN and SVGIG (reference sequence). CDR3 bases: TGTGCCTGGAGTTTAGCGGGCGGCACAGATACGCAGTATTTT. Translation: CAWSLAGGTDTQYF.

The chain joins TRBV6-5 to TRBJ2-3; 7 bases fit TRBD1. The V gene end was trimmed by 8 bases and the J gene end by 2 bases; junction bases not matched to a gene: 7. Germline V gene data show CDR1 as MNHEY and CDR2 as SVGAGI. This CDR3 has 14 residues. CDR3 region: CASQTQGVTDTQYF. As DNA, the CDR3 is TGTGCCAGCCAAACCCAGGGGGTCACAGATACGCAGTATTTT.

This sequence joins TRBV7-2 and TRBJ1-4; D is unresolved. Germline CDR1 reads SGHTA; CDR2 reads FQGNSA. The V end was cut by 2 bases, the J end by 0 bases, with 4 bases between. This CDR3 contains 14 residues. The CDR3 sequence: CASSLSSTNEKLFF. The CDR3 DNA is TGTGCCAGCAGCTTATCTTCAACTAATGAAAAACTGTTTTTT.

The CDR3 spells CASSLIMDSGHNEQFF. CDR3 nucleotide sequence: TGTGCCAGCAGCCTCATAATGGATAGCGGGCACAATGAGCAGTTCTTC. The gene calls are TRBV13 and TRBJ2-1, with TRBD2 identical over 7 bases. This CDR3 has 16 amino acids. CDR1 PRHDT and CDR2 FYEKMQ come from the germline V gene (reference sequence). V lost 5 bases, J lost 5 bases, and 12 bases stayed unmatched.

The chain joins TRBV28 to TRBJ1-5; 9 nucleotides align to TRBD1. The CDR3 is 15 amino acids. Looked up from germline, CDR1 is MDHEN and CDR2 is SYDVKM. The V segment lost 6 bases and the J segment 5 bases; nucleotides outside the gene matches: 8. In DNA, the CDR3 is TGTGCCAGCAGGCAGGGGGACAGGGTCTATCAGCCCCAGCATTTT. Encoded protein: CASRQGDRVYQPQHF. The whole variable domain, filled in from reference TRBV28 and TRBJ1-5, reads DVKVTQSSRYLVKRTGEKVFLECVQDMDHENMFWYRQDPGLGLRLIYFSYDVKMKEKGDIPEGYSVSREKKERFSLILESASTNQTSMYLCASRQGDRVYQPQHFGDGTRLSIL.

CDR3 nucleotide sequence: TGTGCCAGCACCCCTCGGAGTATACAAGAGACCCAGTACTTC. Amino acids: CASTPRSIQETQYF. The genes are TRBV25-1 and TRBJ2-5; D uncertain. CDR1 MGHDK and CDR2 SYGVNS come from the germline V gene. The CDR3 totals 14 residues. The V end was cut by 7 bases, the J end by 2 bases, with 14 bases between.

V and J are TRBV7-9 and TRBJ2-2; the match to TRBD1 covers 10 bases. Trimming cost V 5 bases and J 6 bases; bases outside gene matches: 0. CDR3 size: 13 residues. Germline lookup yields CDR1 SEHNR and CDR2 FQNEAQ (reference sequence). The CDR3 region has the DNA TGTGCCAGCAGCGGACAGGGGGCCGGGGAGCTGTTTTTT. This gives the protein CASSGQGAGELFF.

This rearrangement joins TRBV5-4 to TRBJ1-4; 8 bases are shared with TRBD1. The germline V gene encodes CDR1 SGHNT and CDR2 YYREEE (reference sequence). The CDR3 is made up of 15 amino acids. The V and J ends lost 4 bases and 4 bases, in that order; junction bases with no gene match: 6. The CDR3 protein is CASSDRTGLNEKLFF. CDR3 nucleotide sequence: TGTGCCAGCAGCGATCGGACAGGGCTTAATGAAAAACTGTTTTTT.

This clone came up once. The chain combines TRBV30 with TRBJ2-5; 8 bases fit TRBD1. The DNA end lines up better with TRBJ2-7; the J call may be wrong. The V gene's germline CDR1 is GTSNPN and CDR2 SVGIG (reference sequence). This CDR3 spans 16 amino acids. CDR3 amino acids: CAWRLPLGTGSLEQYF. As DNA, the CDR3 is TGTGCCTGGAGACTACCCCTCGGGACAGGCTCCCTCGAGCAGTACTTC.

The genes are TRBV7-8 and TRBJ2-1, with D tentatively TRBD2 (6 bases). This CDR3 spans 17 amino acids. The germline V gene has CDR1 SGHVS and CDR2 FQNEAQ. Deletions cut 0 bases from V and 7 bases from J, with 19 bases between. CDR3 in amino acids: CASSLAVGYGGRNEQFF. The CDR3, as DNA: TGTGCCAGCAGCTTAGCTGTAGGGTACGGGGGACGAAATGAGCAGTTCTTC.

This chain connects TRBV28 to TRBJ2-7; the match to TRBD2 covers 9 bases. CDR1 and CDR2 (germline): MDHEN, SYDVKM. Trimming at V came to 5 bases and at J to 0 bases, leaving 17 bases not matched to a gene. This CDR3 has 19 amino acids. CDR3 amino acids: CASSTLQGSSGKSSYEQYF. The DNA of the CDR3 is TGTGCCAGCAGTACCCTACAGGGGTCTAGCGGGAAGAGCTCCTACGAGCAGTACTTC.

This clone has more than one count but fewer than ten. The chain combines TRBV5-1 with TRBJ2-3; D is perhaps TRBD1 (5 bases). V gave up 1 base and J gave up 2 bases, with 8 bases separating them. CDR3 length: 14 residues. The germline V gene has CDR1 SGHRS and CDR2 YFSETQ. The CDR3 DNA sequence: TGCGCCAGCAGCTTGTTGACAGTCACAGATACGCAGTATTTT. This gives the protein CASSLLTVTDTQYF.

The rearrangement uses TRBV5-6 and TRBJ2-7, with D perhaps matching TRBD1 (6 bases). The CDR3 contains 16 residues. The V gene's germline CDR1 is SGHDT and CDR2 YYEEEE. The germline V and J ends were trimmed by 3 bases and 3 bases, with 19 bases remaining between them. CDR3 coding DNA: TGTGCCAGCAGCTCGGGACACCTACAAGAGGGCTACGAGCAGTACTTC. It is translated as CASSSGHLQEGYEQYF.

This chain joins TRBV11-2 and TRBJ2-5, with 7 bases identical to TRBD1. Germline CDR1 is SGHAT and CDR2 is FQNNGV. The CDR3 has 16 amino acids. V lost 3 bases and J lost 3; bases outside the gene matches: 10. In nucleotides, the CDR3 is TGTGCCAGCAGCTTGAGAGCAGGGGGACGAAAAGAGACCCAGTACTTC. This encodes CASSLRAGGRKETQYF.

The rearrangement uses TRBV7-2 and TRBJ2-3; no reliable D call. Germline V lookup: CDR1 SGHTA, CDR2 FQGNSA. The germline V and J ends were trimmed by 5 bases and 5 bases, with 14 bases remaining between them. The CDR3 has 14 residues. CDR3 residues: CASSLHETGDTQYF. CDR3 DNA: TGTGCCAGCAGCCTCCACGAGACGGGAGATACGCAGTATTTT.

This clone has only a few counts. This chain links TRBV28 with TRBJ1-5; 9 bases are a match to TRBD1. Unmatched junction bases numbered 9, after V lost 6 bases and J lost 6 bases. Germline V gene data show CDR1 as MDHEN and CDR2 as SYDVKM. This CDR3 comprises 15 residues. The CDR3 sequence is CASRKQGARGQPQHF. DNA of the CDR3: TGTGCCAGCAGAAAACAGGGGGCGCGGGGTCAGCCCCAGCATTTT. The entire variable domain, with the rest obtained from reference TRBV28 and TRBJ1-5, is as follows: DVKVTQSSRYLVKRTGEKVFLECVQDMDHENMFWYRQDPGLGLRLIYFSYDVKMKEKGDIPEGYSVSREKKERFSLILESASTNQTSMYLCASRKQGARGQPQHFGDGTRLSIL.

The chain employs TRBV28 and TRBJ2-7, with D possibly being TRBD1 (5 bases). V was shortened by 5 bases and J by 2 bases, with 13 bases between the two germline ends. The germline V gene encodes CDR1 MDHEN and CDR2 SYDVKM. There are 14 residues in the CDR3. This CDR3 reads CASSEQGHTYEQYF. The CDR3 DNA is TGTGCCAGCAGTGAACAAGGACACACCTACGAGCAGTACTTC.

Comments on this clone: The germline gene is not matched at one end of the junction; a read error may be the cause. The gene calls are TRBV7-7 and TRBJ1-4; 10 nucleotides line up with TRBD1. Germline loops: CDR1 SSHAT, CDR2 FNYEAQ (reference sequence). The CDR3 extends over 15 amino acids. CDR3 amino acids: CASSLRTGGREKLFF. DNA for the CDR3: TGTGCTAGCAGCCTGAGGACAGGGGGTCGGGAAAAACTGTTTTTT.

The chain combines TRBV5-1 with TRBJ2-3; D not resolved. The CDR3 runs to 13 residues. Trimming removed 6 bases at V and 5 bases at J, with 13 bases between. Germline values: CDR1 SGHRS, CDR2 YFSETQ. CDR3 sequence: CASIDWQGDTQYF. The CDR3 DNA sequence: TGCGCCAGCATTGACTGGCAAGGAGATACGCAGTATTTT.

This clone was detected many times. CDR3 nucleotides: TGCGCCAGCAGCAACGGGGACAGTTCTAATTCACCCCTCCACTTT. Translation: CASSNGDSSNSPLHF. This chain links TRBV5-1 with TRBJ1-6, with TRBD1 identical over 7 bases. The CDR3 spans 15 residues. Trimming at V came to 4 bases and at J to 6 bases, leaving 7 bases not matched to a gene. Germline CDR1 is SGHRS and CDR2 is YFSETQ.

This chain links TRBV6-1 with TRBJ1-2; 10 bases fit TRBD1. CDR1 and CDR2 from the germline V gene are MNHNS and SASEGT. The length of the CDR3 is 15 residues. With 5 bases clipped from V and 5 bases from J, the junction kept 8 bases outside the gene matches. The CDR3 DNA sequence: TGTGCCAGCAGTCTTGGACAGGGGGACCCATATGGCTACACCTTC. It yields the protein CASSLGQGDPYGYTF.